This T cell receptor beta chain is from a study of blood T cell repertoires in COVID-19. TCRdb's copy holds only in-frame clones and misses some; the assay was immunoSEQ multiplex PCR. This sample yields under 150,000 clones, of which 90% are seen a single time; 4.6% belongs to the top ten. The CDR3 extends over 13 amino acids. From germline, CDR1 is KGHDR and CDR2 SFDVKD. Deletions cut 6 bases from V and 7 bases from J, with 12 bases between. The chain joins TRBV24-1 to TRBJ1-5; perhaps TRBD1 as D (6 bases). The specimen was peripheral blood. The receptor comes from a woman between 45 and 60 years old with acute or convalescent COVID-19. The CDR3: CATSPGVGQPQHF. CDR3 bases: TGTGCCACCAGTCCAGGGGTCGGACAGCCCCAGCATTTT.